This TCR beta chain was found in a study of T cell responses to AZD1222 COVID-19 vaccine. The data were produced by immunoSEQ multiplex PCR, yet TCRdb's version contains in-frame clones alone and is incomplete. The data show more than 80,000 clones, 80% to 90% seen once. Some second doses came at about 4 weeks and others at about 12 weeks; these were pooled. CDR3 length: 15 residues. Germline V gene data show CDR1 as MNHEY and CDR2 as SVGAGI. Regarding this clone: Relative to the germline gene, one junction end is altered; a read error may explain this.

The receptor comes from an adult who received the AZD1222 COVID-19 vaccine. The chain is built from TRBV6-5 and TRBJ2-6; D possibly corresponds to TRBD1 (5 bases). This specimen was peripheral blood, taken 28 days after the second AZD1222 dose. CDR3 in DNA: TGTGCCAGCAGTTTTCAGGGATCTGGGGCCAACGTTCTGACTTTC. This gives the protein CASSFQGSGANVLTF.